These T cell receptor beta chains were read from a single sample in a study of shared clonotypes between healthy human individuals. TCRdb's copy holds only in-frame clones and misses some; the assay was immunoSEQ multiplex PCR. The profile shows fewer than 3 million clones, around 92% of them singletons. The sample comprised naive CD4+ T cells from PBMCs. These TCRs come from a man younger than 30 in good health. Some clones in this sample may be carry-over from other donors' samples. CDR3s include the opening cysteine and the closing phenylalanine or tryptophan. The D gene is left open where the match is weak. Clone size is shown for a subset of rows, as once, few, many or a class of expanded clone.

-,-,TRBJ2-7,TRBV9,TGTGCCAGCAGCCCCCGCCCCCTAGCAGGGCAGGAGCAGTACTTC,CASSPRPLAGQEQYF
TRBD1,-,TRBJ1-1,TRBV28,TGTGCCAGCAGTTTATTTTTTAGAGGGGGCGGGGGCACTGAAGCTTTCTTT,CASSLFFRGGGGTEAFF
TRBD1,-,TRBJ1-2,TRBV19,TGTGCCAGTGGACGGACCGGGACAGGGGGTATTAACTATGGCTACACCTTC,CASGRTGTGGINYGYTF
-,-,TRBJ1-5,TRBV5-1,TGCGCCAGCAGCTTCGGGTCGGAGAACCAGCCCCAGCATTTT,CASSFGSENQPQHF
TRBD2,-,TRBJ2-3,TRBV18,TGTGCCAGCTCGCCAGCGGGGTCCGGCACAGATACGCAGTATTTT,CASSPAGSGTDTQYF
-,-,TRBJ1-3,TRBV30,TGTGCCAGCCAGCGACAGACTGGAAACACCATATATTTT,CASQRQTGNTIYF
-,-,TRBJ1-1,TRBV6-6,TGTGCCAGCAGTCAAGAAGAACAGGGACTCACTGAAGCTTTCTTT,CASSQEEQGLTEAFF
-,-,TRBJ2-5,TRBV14,TGTGCCAGCAGCCAAGGAGGGCTGAAGAAAGAGACCCAGTACTTC,CASSQGGLKKETQYF
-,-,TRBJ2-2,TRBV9,TGTGCCAGCAGGTCGATACAGGGAGACACCGGGGAGCTGTTTTTT,CASRSIQGDTGELFF
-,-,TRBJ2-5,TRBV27,TGTGCCAGCAGTCTCCGGGACATGACGACCCAGTACTTC,CASSLRDMTTQYF
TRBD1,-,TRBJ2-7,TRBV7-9,TGTGCCAGCAGCGCCTCCCGGAGGGACAGGTCCTACGAGCAGCACTTC,CASSASRRDRSYEQHF
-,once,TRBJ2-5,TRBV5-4,TGTGCCAGCACTTTCAGGGACCAAGAGACCCAGTACTTC,CASTFRDQETQYF
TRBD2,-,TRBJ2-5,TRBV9,TGTGCCAGCAGCTCCGGACTAGCGGAGACCCAGTACTTC,CASSSGLAETQYF
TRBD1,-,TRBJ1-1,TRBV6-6,TGTGCCAGCAGTCCGGGACAGGGGGCGCGGAACACTGAAGCTTTCTTT,CASSPGQGARNTEAFF
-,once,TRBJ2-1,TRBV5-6,TGTGCCAGCAGCCCGTCAGGACAGTATTCGAATGAGCAGTTCTTC,CASSPSGQYSNEQFF
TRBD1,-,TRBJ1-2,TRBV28,TGTGCCAGCAGGCCGACTGACAGGGGACGAATTGGCTACACCTTC,CASRPTDRGRIGYTF
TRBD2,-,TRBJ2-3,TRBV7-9,TGTGCCAGCAGCTTAAGCGGGAGAGGGACAGATACGCAGTATTTT,CASSLSGRGTDTQYF
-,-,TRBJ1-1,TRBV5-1,TGCGCCAGCAGCTTCATGGTACAGGGTCGGGTTTTCTTT,CASSFMVQGRVFF
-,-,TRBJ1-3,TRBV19,TGTGCCAGTAGTATTTCTGGGGCTGGAAACACCATATATTTT,CASSISGAGNTIYF
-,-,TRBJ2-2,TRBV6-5,TGTGCCAGCAGTTACTGGGGGAACACCGGGGAGCTGTTTTTT,CASSYWGNTGELFF
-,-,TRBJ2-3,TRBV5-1,TGCGCCAGCAGCTTGGTTGGGGTGAAGACAGATACGCAGTATTTT,CASSLVGVKTDTQYF
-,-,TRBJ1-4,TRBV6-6,TGTGCCAGCATCAAGGACGCATCAAATGAAAAACTGTTTTTT,CASIKDASNEKLFF
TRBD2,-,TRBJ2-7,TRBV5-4,TGTGCCAGCAGCCCCGGCGGGTCGGGAGGGGTCTACGAGCAGTACTTC,CASSPGGSGGVYEQYF
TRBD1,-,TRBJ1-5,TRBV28,TGTGCCAGCACAGCAGGGGGCGAGATCTATAGCAATCAGCCCCAGCATTTT,CASTAGGEIYSNQPQHF
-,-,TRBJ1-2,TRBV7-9,TGTGCCAGCAGCTTATCCCGGAACTATGGCTACACCTTC,CASSLSRNYGYTF
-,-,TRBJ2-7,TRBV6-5,TGTGCCACCACTAAAGACGGATCCTACGAGCAGTACTTC,CATTKDGSYEQYF
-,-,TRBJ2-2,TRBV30,TGTGCCTGGAGTGTAGGACCGGCGAACACCGGGGAGCTGTTTTTT,CAWSVGPANTGELFF
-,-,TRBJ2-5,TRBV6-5,TGTGCCAGCAGTTACTCGAGGGACTGGTGGACCCAGTACTTC,CASSYSRDWWTQYF
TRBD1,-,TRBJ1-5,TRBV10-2,TGCGCCAGCAGTGAGTCGATAGGGGGCCGGGGGAGCAATCAGCCCCAGCATTTT,CASSESIGGRGSNQPQHF
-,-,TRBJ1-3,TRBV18,TGTGCCAGCTCACCCAACTCTGGAAACACCATATATTTT,CASSPNSGNTIYF
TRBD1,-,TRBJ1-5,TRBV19,TGTGCCAGTAGAAAGTGGACAGGGAATCAGCCCCAGCATTTT,CASRKWTGNQPQHF
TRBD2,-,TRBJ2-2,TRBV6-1,TGTGCCAGCAGTGACCCGACGGGGGGTATTTACACCGGGGAGCTGTTTTTT,CASSDPTGGIYTGELFF
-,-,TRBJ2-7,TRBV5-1,TGCGCCAGCAGCTTGAACAGACAGGCCCCCTACGAGCAGTACTTC,CASSLNRQAPYEQYF
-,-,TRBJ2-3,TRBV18,TGTGCCAGCTCATCAACCACAGGGTGGGATACGCAGTATTTT,CASSSTTGWDTQYF
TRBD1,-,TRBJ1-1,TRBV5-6,TGTGCCAGCAGCTTAAGGTTAGGGACAGGGAGTACTGAAGCTTTCTTT,CASSLRLGTGSTEAFF
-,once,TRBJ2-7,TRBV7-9,TGTGCCAGCAGCTTAGGGAACGGTGGGCAGCTCTACGAGCAGTACTTC,CASSLGNGGQLYEQYF
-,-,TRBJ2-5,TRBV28,TGTGCCAGCAGACTACAAGAGACCCAGTACTTC,CASRLQETQYF
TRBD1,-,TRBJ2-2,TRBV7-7,TGTGCCAGCAGCTCCCAGACAGGGGGAAACACCGGGGAGCTGTTTTTT,CASSSQTGGNTGELFF
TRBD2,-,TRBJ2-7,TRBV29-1,TGCAGCGTTAGCGGGAGGGCCACCTACGAGCAGTACTTC,CSVSGRATYEQYF
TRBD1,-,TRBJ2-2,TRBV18,TGTGCCAGCTCACCCTACGCCCTTACAGGGGCCCGGAGTCTCACCGGGGAGCTGTTTTTT,CASSPYALTGARSLTGELFF
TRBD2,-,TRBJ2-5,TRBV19,TGTGCCAGTAGTATGCAACGGGAGGGCATAGAGACCCAGTACTTC,CASSMQREGIETQYF
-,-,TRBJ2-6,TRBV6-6,TGTGCCAGCAGGGTATCTGGGGCCAACGTCCTGACTTTC,CASRVSGANVLTF
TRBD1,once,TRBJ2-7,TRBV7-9,TGTGCCAGCAGCCCGAACCCCGGGACAGGGCCTATTTACGAGCAGTACTTC,CASSPNPGTGPIYEQYF
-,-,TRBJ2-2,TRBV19,TGTGCCAGTAGTTTCCAGGACAGCGGGGAGCTGTTTTTT,CASSFQDSGELFF
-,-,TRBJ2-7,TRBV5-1,TGCGCCAGCAGCCCCAACGCCGGGACGGGGACCTACGAGCAGTACTTC,CASSPNAGTGTYEQYF
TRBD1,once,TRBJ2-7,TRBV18,TGTGCCAGCTCACCAAAAGACAGGGAATATCATCACGAGCAGTACTTC,CASSPKDREYHHEQYF
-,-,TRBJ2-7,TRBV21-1,TGTGCCAGCAGCAAAGAGGTTATCCAAAAGACAGGCACCTTAACCTACGAGCAGTACTTC,CASSKEVIQKTGTLTYEQYF
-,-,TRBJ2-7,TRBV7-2,TGTGCCAGCAGCTTAGCGTTCTCCTGGCGGGATTATTCGGGCGAGCAGTACTTC,CASSLAFSWRDYSGEQYF
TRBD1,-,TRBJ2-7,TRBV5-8,TGTGCCAGCAGCACCTGGGACAGGGGGCGATACGAGCAGTACTTC,CASSTWDRGRYEQYF
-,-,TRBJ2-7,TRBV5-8,TGTGCCAGCACCGATTTGGCAGGGGTGATCGAGCAGTACTTC,CASTDLAGVIEQYF
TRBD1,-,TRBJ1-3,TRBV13,TGTGCCAGCAGCCCAAGACAGGGGAGAAACACCATATATTTT,CASSPRQGRNTIYF
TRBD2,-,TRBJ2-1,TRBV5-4,TGTGCCAGCAGCCAGCGGACTAGCGGAGGGGCTAATGAGCAGTTCTTC,CASSQRTSGGANEQFF
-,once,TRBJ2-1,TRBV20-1,TGCAGTGCTAGAGATAACAATGAGCAGTTCTTC,CSARDNNEQFF
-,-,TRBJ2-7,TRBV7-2,TGTGCCAGCAGCCTACTCGGGGTTTCTGGCGAGCAGTACTTC,CASSLLGVSGEQYF
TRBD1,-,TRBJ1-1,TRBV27,TGTGCCAGCAGGACCACCGGGACAGGGGGTGAGGGTGAAGCTTTCTTT,CASRTTGTGGEGEAFF